A selection of T cell receptor beta chains follows, all from one sample in a study of identical twins. In TCRdb, the 5' RACE reads were re-called with MiXCR into one record per CDR3 protein. This table holds approximately 690,000 distinct CDR3 sequences, roughly 6% found once. Sequenced material: naive T cells sorted from blood. These receptors all stem from a man between 18 and 29 years old in good health. CDR3s include the opening cysteine and the closing phenylalanine or tryptophan. A D gene is named only where the DNA matches it firmly. Only some rows state a clone size, as once, few, many or a class for expanded clones.

TRBV12-3/TRBV12-4	TRBJ2-1	many	19	TRBD2	CASSLMGLAGFLSYNEQFF	TGTGCCAGCAGCCTAATGGGACTAGCGGGATTCCTCTCCTACAATGAGCAGTTCTTC
TRBV29-1	TRBJ2-1	many	12	.	CSVETVYNEQFF	TGCAGCGTTGAAACAGTCTACAATGAGCAGTTCTTC
TRBV5-5	TRBJ2-1	many	12	.	CASSQDVLAQFF	TGTGCCAGCAGCCAAGACGTTTTGGCGCAGTTCTTC
TRBV15	TRBJ1-2	.	14	.	CATSTPEHKGHYTF	TGTGCCACCAGCACCCCAGAACATAAGGGCCACTACACCTTC
TRBV5-1	TRBJ2-1	few	15	.	CASSRRENSYNEQFF	TGCGCCAGCAGCCGTCGGGAAAACTCCTACAATGAGCAGTTCTTC
TRBV12-3/TRBV12-4	TRBJ1-2	many	14	TRBD1	CASSLGRQGSGYTF	TGTGCCAGCAGTTTGGGGCGACAGGGAAGTGGCTACACCTTC
TRBV7-9	TRBJ2-3	many	14	TRBD2	CASSPGLGTDTQYF	TGTGCCAGCAGTCCGGGACTAGGAACAGATACGCAGTATTTT
TRBV12-3/TRBV12-4	TRBJ2-5	many	14	TRBD2	CASRLGTNQETQYF	TGTGCCAGCAGACTCGGGACTAACCAAGAGACCCAGTACTTC
TRBV20-1	TRBJ2-1	few	16	TRBD2	CSAPAGGGRSYNEQFF	TGCAGTGCTCCGGCGGGGGGAGGACGGTCCTACAATGAGCAGTTCTTC
TRBV4-2	TRBJ2-5	many	13	.	CASAGKVLETQYF	TGTGCCAGCGCGGGAAAGGTTCTCGAGACCCAGTACTTC
TRBV20-1	TRBJ2-1	many	14	.	CSLAGTSSYNEQFF	TGCAGCCTCGCCGGGACGAGCTCCTACAATGAGCAGTTCTTC
TRBV7-9	TRBJ2-7	few	14	.	CASSYRTTFDEQYF	TGTGCCAGCAGTTACCGGACAACTTTCGACGAGCAGTACTTC
TRBV19	TRBJ2-1	.	15	.	CASSIEVPRYNEQFF	TGTGCCAGTAGTATAGAGGTTCCACGTTACAATGAGCAGTTCTTC
TRBV4-1	TRBJ2-1	many	14	.	CASKLEYGSDEQFF	TGCGCCAGCAAACTCGAGTACGGGAGCGATGAGCAGTTCTTC
TRBV5-1	TRBJ2-3	many	12	.	CASSVDRDTQYF	TGCGCCAGCAGCGTGGACAGAGATACGCAGTATTTT
TRBV25-1	TRBJ1-6	.	12	.	CASRGGNSPLHF	TGTGCCAGCCGGGGTGGGAATTCACCCCTCCACTTT
TRBV10-3	TRBJ1-5	many	15	TRBD1	CAIRTDGTGIGPQHF	TGTGCCATCAGAACCGACGGGACAGGTATTGGGCCCCAGCATTTT
TRBV29-1	TRBJ2-4	many	12	.	CSANKEVGIQYF	TGCAGCGCTAATAAGGAAGTAGGCATTCAGTACTTC
TRBV20-1	TRBJ2-1	many	14	TRBD2	CSASSGRRYNEQFF	TGCAGTGCTTCTAGCGGGAGGCGATACAATGAGCAGTTCTTC
TRBV7-3	TRBJ2-1	many	16	TRBD2	CASVLAGPSSYNEQFF	TGTGCCAGCGTACTAGCGGGCCCCAGCTCCTACAATGAGCAGTTCTTC
TRBV5-1	TRBJ2-3	many	12	.	CASSAHTDTQYF	TGCGCCAGCAGCGCCCACACAGATACGCAGTATTTT
TRBV29-1	TRBJ2-7	many	12	TRBD1	CSVGQGGYEQYF	TGCAGCGTGGGACAGGGGGGCTACGAGCAGTACTTC
TRBV7-2	TRBJ2-7	many	13	.	CATSPGRYVEQYF	TGTGCCACCTCCCCGGGGCGGTATGTCGAGCAGTACTTC
TRBV19	TRBJ2-2	many	15	.	CASSIDLQGAGELFF	TGTGCCAGTAGTATAGACCTACAGGGAGCCGGGGAGCTGTTTTTT
TRBV20-1	TRBJ2-3	few	14	.	CSASFPTSTDTQYF	TGCAGTGCTAGTTTCCCCACTAGCACAGATACGCAGTATTTT
TRBV29-1	TRBJ2-3	many	13	.	CSLDSGGADTQYF	TGCAGCCTGGACAGTGGAGGGGCAGATACGCAGTATTTT
TRBV12-3/TRBV12-4	TRBJ2-1	many	13	.	CASSFGQLNEQFF	TGTGCCAGCAGTTTTGGGCAGCTGAATGAGCAGTTCTTC
TRBV7-3	TRBJ2-2	many	18	TRBD2	CASRPDGLAEANTGELFF	TGTGCCAGCAGGCCCGACGGACTAGCAGAAGCGAACACCGGGGAGCTGTTTTTT
TRBV12-3/TRBV12-4	TRBJ2-1	many	19	.	CASSSVTTLWQSSYNEQFF	TGTGCCAGCAGTTCGGTGACAACCCTATGGCAGAGCTCCTACAATGAGCAGTTCTTC
TRBV6-1	TRBJ1-2	few	14	TRBD1	CASSRLGQGYGYTF	TGTGCCAGCAGCCGACTCGGACAGGGCTATGGCTACACCTTC
TRBV5-6	TRBJ2-5	.	17	TRBD2	CASSPIRGLAGQETQYF	TGTGCCAGCAGCCCCATTCGGGGGCTAGCGGGGCAAGAGACCCAGTACTTC
TRBV5-1	TRBJ2-1	few	17	.	CASSLADGPLSYNEQFF	TGCGCCAGCAGCTTGGCCGATGGACCGCTATCCTACAATGAGCAGTTCTTC
TRBV7-9	TRBJ1-1	.	13	.	CASSPTGFTEAFF	TGTGCCAGCAGCCCAACAGGGTTCACTGAAGCTTTCTTT
TRBV4-3	TRBJ2-1	many	17	.	CASSQDRWRGSYNEQFF	TGCGCCAGCAGCCAAGATAGATGGCGCGGATCCTACAATGAGCAGTTCTTC
TRBV10-3	TRBJ2-1	few	14	.	CAISGDGSYNEQFF	TGTGCCATCAGCGGGGACGGTTCCTACAATGAGCAGTTCTTC
TRBV5-1	TRBJ1-1	many	12	.	CASSLGGQEAFF	TGCGCCAGCAGCCTGGGAGGACAGGAAGCTTTCTTT
TRBV28	TRBJ2-2	few	17	TRBD1	CASSFKTRDRNTGELFF	TGTGCCAGCAGTTTCAAAACCCGGGACAGGAACACCGGGGAGCTGTTTTTT
TRBV3-1	TRBJ2-1	many	16	TRBD2	CASSQGVAGGYNEQFF	TGTGCCAGCAGCCAAGGCGTAGCGGGAGGCTACAATGAGCAGTTCTTC
TRBV29-1	TRBJ1-1	many	15	.	CSVVSSGRQITEAFF	TGCAGCGTAGTATCTTCCGGGAGACAAATCACTGAAGCTTTCTTT
TRBV11-2	TRBJ1-1	.	15	TRBD1	CASSARDRGRTEAFF	TGTGCCAGCAGCGCGCGGGACAGGGGGCGAACTGAAGCTTTCTTT
TRBV9	TRBJ1-4	many	15	.	CASSPSGGLNEKLFF	TGTGCCAGCAGCCCTAGTGGAGGACTTAATGAAAAACTGTTTTTT
TRBV7-2	TRBJ2-5	many	16	TRBD1	CASSSSRDRGQETQYF	TGTGCCAGCAGTTCCTCCCGGGACAGGGGCCAAGAGACCCAGTACTTC
TRBV9	TRBJ2-1	few	11	TRBD2	CASGRAYEQFF	TGTGCCAGCGGGAGGGCCTATGAGCAGTTCTTC
TRBV27	TRBJ2-5	many	12	.	CASIGSSETQYF	TGTGCCAGCATAGGATCGTCGGAGACCCAGTACTTC
TRBV7-9	TRBJ1-5	many	14	.	CASSKDVSDQPQHF	TGTGCCAGCAGCAAGGACGTAAGCGATCAGCCCCAGCATTTT
TRBV5-1	TRBJ2-2	few	16	.	CASSLEVGQNTGELFF	TGCGCCAGCAGCTTGGAAGTGGGACAGAACACCGGGGAGCTGTTTTTT
TRBV6-5	TRBJ2-2	few	16	.	CASSYTGRLNTGELFF	TGTGCCAGCAGTTACACAGGACGGCTAAACACCGGGGAGCTGTTTTTT
TRBV20-1	TRBJ2-3	few	13	TRBD2	CSATSGGTDTQYF	TGCAGTGCCACTAGCGGGGGCACAGATACGCAGTATTTT
TRBV7-2	TRBJ1-1	.	14	.	CASSSTLGRTEAFF	TGTGCCAGCAGCTCCACGTTGGGGAGAACTGAAGCTTTCTTT
TRBV25-1	TRBJ1-1	many	12	.	CASSRVSTEAFF	TGTGCCAGCTCGCGAGTGAGCACTGAAGCTTTCTTT
TRBV7-7	TRBJ2-1	many	15	TRBD2	CASSLGSGRAGEQFF	TGTGCCAGCAGCTTAGGTAGCGGGAGGGCCGGTGAGCAGTTCTTC
TRBV20-1	TRBJ2-3	.	15	.	CSASWQLGPGDTQYF	TGCAGTGCTAGCTGGCAACTGGGACCGGGAGATACGCAGTATTTT
TRBV5-1	TRBJ2-3	many	13	.	CASSPITTDTQYF	TGCGCCAGCAGCCCCATTACCACAGATACGCAGTATTTT